The 23 T cell receptor beta chains in this list originate from one sample, sequenced in a study of blood T cell repertoires in COVID-19. The repertoire was sequenced with immunoSEQ multiplex PCR; TCRdb's copy has only in-frame clones and lacks some. The data hold approximately 100,000 clones, with approximately 92% observed a single time. The sample comprised peripheral blood. The receptors derive from a man over 45 with active COVID-19.

The chain joins TRBV28 to TRBJ2-1; D gene ambiguous. V was clipped by 4 bases and J by 0 bases, with 10 bases between them. The CDR3 runs to 15 residues. Germline V lookup: CDR1 MDHEN, CDR2 SYDVKM. In nucleotides, the CDR3 is TGTGCCAGCAGTTCCCCCCCTCTCTCCTACAATGAGCAGTTCTTC. It encodes CASSSPPLSYNEQFF.

The rearrangement uses TRBV6-1 and TRBJ2-7; D perhaps matches TRBD1 (5 bases). This CDR3 has 14 amino acids. V was trimmed by 1 base and J by 0 bases, leaving 7 bases between them. Germline CDR1 MNHNS, CDR2 SASEGT. The CDR3 DNA follows: TGTGCCAGCAGTGAAGGGACACCCTCCTACGAGCAGTACTTC. This translates into CASSEGTPSYEQYF.

CDR3 nucleotide sequence: TGTGCCAGCAGCTTGAATCCGGGCGGGAGGGTTGTTAGGAATGAGCAGTTCTTC. Protein product: CASSLNPGGRVVRNEQFF. The V gene is TRBV7-2, the J gene TRBJ2-1, with TRBD2 matching 9 bases. V lost 3 bases and J lost 7; bases outside the gene matches: 16. The CDR3 is made up of 18 amino acids. CDR1 is SGHTA, CDR2 FQGNSA, per germline.

CDR3 nucleotide sequence: TGTGCCAGCAGCGTAGTGTCAGGGGGAGATACGCAGTATTTT. Protein: CASSVVSGGDTQYF. The chain links TRBV9 to TRBJ2-3, with TRBD1 identical over 7 bases. Losses at the gene ends were 0 bases for V and 5 bases for J; bases not matched to a gene: 3. The CDR3 length is 14 residues. Germline V gives CDR1 SGDLS, CDR2 YYNGEE.

This chain uses TRBV7-2 with TRBJ2-1, with TRBD2 as a possible D gene (5 bases). CDR1 SGHTA and CDR2 FQGNSA come from the germline V gene. This CDR3 has 13 amino acids. Trimming shortened V by 2 bases and J by 13 bases, and 15 bases separated the two germline ends. The CDR3 bases are TGTGCCAGCAGCTTAACGACGGGAATAAAACAGTTCTTC. Translated: CASSLTTGIKQFF.

The chain carries TRBV18 and TRBJ2-7; TRBD2 matches at 8 bases. The trim removed 2 bases at V and 1 base at J, leaving 4 bases unmatched. This CDR3 contains 15 residues. CDR1 KGHSH and CDR2 LQKENI come from the germline V gene. CDR3 DNA sequence: TGTGCCAGCTCACCATCCACTAGCGGATCCTACGAGCAGTACTTC. It specifies CASSPSTSGSYEQYF. The full variable domain, completed using reference TRBV18 and TRBJ2-7, is NAGVMQNPRHLVRRRGQEARLRCSPMKGHSHVYWYRQLPEEGLKFMVYLQKENIIDESGMPKERFSAEFPKEGPSILRIQQVVRGDSAAYFCASSPSTSGSYEQYFGPGTRLTVT.

The chain carries TRBV21-1 and TRBJ1-5. TRBV21-1 is shown as a pseudogene. The CDR3 length is 15 residues. CDR3 protein: CASSKESGGNQPQHF. CDR3 nucleotides: TGTGCCAGCAGCAAAGAAAGCGGCGGTAATCAGCCCCAGCATTTT.

The rearrangement joins TRBV6-5 to TRBJ2-7, with a weak D call TRBD2 (5 bases). Germline assignment: CDR1 MNHEY and CDR2 SVGAGI. The CDR3 extends over 15 amino acids. The V end was cut by 0 bases, the J end by 1 base, with 10 bases between. CDR3: CASSYSRAGSYEQYF. Here the CDR3 DNA reads TGTGCCAGCAGTTACTCGAGGGCAGGATCCTACGAGCAGTACTTC.

J is TRBJ1-2 and V is TRBV11-2, with D uncertain. The CDR3 covers 13 residues. Looked up from germline, CDR1 is SGHAT and CDR2 is FQNNGV. Between the trimmed V and J ends, which lost 1 base and 1 base, there was a span of 4 bases. CDR3 sequence reads: CASSLASNYGYTF. The CDR3 DNA sequence: TGTGCCAGCAGCTTAGCCAGTAACTATGGCTACACCTTC.

As for this clone: One junction end does not reproduce the germline sequence, and a read error may be involved. The V gene is TRBV6-5, the J gene TRBJ2-7, with 8 bases fitting TRBD1. Germline CDR1 reads MNHEY; CDR2 reads SVGAGI. This CDR3 has 12 amino acids. CDR3 sequence (DNA): TGTGCCAGCAGAAGGGCCCCGGGACAGGTTTATTTC. This gives the protein CASRRAPGQVYF.

This clone was recorded a few times. The chain uses TRBV14 and TRBJ2-7; 7 positions match TRBD1. The CDR3 loop spans 14 amino acids. Looked up from germline, CDR1 is SGHDN and CDR2 is FVKESK. Trimming removed 4 bases from V and 3 bases from J; junction bases left unmatched: 6. The CDR3 bases are TGTGCCAGCAGCCCTCCCGACAGGGACTACGAGCAGTACTTC. Protein product: CASSPPDRDYEQYF.

J is TRBJ2-2 and V is TRBV2; 9 positions match TRBD1. Looked up from germline, CDR1 is SNHLY and CDR2 is FYNNEI. V was pared by 7 bases and J by 7 bases, with 10 bases of the junction left unmatched. This CDR3 is built from 15 residues. The CDR3, as DNA: TGTGCCAGCACTAGAGGACAGGGGTATGGCGGGGAGCTGTTTTTT. Protein product: CASTRGQGYGGELFF.

The rearrangement joins TRBV3-1 (or the pseudogene TRBV3-2) to TRBJ1-1, with D perhaps TRBD1 (5 bases). The CDR3 spans 15 residues. The germline V gene has CDR1 LGHDT and CDR2 YNNKEL (reference sequence). V shed 6 bases and J shed 4 bases, with 18 bases lying between them. CDR3 sequence reads: CASSLPGEGFTEAFF. The CDR3 nucleotides are TGTGCCAGCAGTCTCCCGGGGGAAGGGTTCACTGAAGCTTTCTTT.

V gene TRBV18 combines with J gene TRBJ2-1, with a tentative D call TRBD2 (5 bases). V shed 3 bases and J shed 12 bases, with 18 bases lying between them. Per the germline V gene, CDR1 is KGHSH and CDR2 is LQKENI. The CDR3 loop spans 14 amino acids. The CDR3 protein is CASSPPIPTAGQFF. The CDR3 DNA reads as TGTGCCAGCTCACCCCCAATCCCTACGGCGGGGCAGTTCTTC.

This chain links TRBV5-1 with TRBJ1-1, with a possible D match to TRBD1 (5 bases). CDR3 size: 13 residues. Trimming took 0 bases from V and 5 from J, leaving 8 bases between them. The germline V gene encodes CDR1 SGHRS and CDR2 YFSETQ. CDR3 sequence (DNA): TGCGCCAGCAGCTTGGAGGGGTGGACTGAAGCTTTCTTT. Protein sequence: CASSLEGWTEAFF.

The chain couples TRBV14 to TRBJ1-2, with D perhaps TRBD1 (5 bases). V was pared by 4 bases and J by 4 bases, with 13 bases between. Germline loops: CDR1 SGHDN, CDR2 FVKESK. CDR3 length equals 14 residues. The CDR3 sequence is CASSPYIGGYGYTF. The CDR3 nucleotides read TGTGCCAGCAGCCCTTATATCGGGGGCTATGGCTACACCTTC.

The V and J genes are TRBV5-6 and TRBJ2-1; 8 positions match TRBD1. In germline, CDR1 is SGHDT, CDR2 YYEEEE. V shed 1 base, J shed 5 bases, and the junction held 8 bases outside the gene matches. The CDR3 runs 16 residues. The CDR3 is CASSLRSGTGNNEQFF. CDR3 nucleotides: TGTGCCAGCAGCTTGAGGTCCGGGACAGGCAACAATGAGCAGTTCTTC.

For the CDR3, the DNA is TGTGCCAGCAGTGGACAGAACCCGAATCAGCCCCAGCATTTT. Translated: CASSGQNPNQPQHF. V and J are TRBV2 and TRBJ1-5; TRBD1 might be the D (5 bases). Germline assignment: CDR1 SNHLY and CDR2 FYNNEI. The CDR3 runs to 14 residues. Trimming cost V 4 bases and J 4 bases, with 11 bases left between them.

The chain combines TRBV5-8 with TRBJ1-2, with 8 bases that match TRBD1. CDR1 and CDR2 from the germline V gene are SGHTS and YDEGEE. J lost 2 bases, V lost 2 bases, and 2 bases had no gene match. The length of the CDR3 is 14 residues. The CDR3 bases are TGTGCCAGCAGCTTCCAGGGGGCGAACTATGGCTACACCTTC. It is translated as CASSFQGANYGYTF.

The V call is TRBV28, the J call TRBJ1-2; no definite D call. In germline, CDR1 is MDHEN, CDR2 SYDVKM. CDR3 length equals 12 residues. Trimming shortened V by 2 bases and J by 2 bases, and 3 bases separated the two germline ends. In DNA, the CDR3 is TGTGCCAGCAGTTTAATAAACTATGGCTACACCTTC. Protein sequence: CASSLINYGYTF.

The J gene is TRBJ2-1, the V gene TRBV29-1; no firm D call. CDR3 length equals 11 residues. V dropped 8 bases and J dropped 5 bases, with 10 bases sitting between them. The germline V gene has CDR1 SQVTM and CDR2 ANQGSEA. The CDR3 protein is CSHDTDNEQFF. CDR3 nucleotides: TGCAGCCACGACACCGACAATGAGCAGTTCTTC.

The chain recombines TRBV28 with TRBJ1-2; D is ambiguous. V lost 2 bases to trimming and J lost 6 bases, with 10 bases between them. Per the germline V gene, CDR1 is MDHEN and CDR2 is SYDVKM. The CDR3 contains 13 residues. The CDR3 here is CASSLRRPDGYTF. In nucleotides, the CDR3 is TGTGCCAGCAGTTTACGGCGGCCGGATGGCTACACCTTC.

V usage is TRBV4-2 and J usage is TRBJ1-2; the match to TRBD1 covers 7 bases. This CDR3 contains 14 residues. Trimming took 4 bases from V and 7 from J; bases not matched to a gene: 9. Germline assignment: CDR1 LGHNA and CDR2 YNFKEQ. The CDR3: CASSPGQHLIGYTF. In DNA, the CDR3 is TGTGCCAGCAGCCCGGGACAGCATTTGATTGGCTACACCTTC.